Presented here are 25 T cell receptor beta chains from one specimen sequenced in a study of response to subunit inactivated influenza vaccine. TCRdb called the RT-PCR reads again in MiXCR, with one record for every CDR3 protein. The repertoire holds some 550,000 distinct CDR3 sequences, with 20% to 25% as singletons. The sample also formed part of further work on T cells expressing NK-cell markers. That study adds: UMIs were included in TCR beta cDNA generated by 5'RACE template switching.

The sequencing here drew on CD4+ T cells sorted from PBMCs, taken 11 to 12 days after vaccination. The receptors stem from a man aged 50 or older who received an inactivated influenza vaccine.

J is TRBJ1-2 and V is TRBV7-9; 7 bases align to TRBD1. Germline V gives CDR1 SEHNR, CDR2 FQNEAQ (reference sequence). The J segment lost 2 bases and the V segment lost 5 bases, leaving 5 bases of the junction unmatched. CDR3 length: 14 residues. The CDR3 DNA sequence: TGTGCCAGCAGCGGTTGGGACAGCAACTATGGCTACACCTTC. Translating it yields CASSGWDSNYGYTF.

The J gene is TRBJ1-1, the V gene TRBV7-9; D uncertain. The length of the CDR3 is 14 residues. V shed 1 base and J shed 2 bases, with 8 bases lying between them. Germline CDR1 and CDR2: SEHNR and FQNEAQ (reference sequence). CDR3 loop: CASSLVALNTEAFF. As DNA, the CDR3 is TGTGCCAGCAGCTTAGTGGCACTTAACACTGAAGCTTTCTTT.

This clonotype was counted at least ten times. The chain combines TRBV29-1 with TRBJ2-5, with unresolved D. Germline CDR1 reads SQVTM; CDR2 reads ANQGSEA. The CDR3 sequence is 12 residues long. The V and J ends lost 4 bases and 4 bases respectively, with 10 bases between them. The CDR3: CSVVGRGETQYF. The CDR3 DNA reads TGCAGCGTTGTAGGGCGAGGAGAGACCCAGTACTTC.

The rearrangement joins TRBV12-3 or TRBV12-4 to TRBJ2-3, with D tentatively TRBD1 or TRBD2 (6 bases each). CDR3 length: 16 residues. Trimming took 3 bases from V and 3 from J, leaving 16 bases between them. The CDR3 DNA reads as TGTGCCAGCAGTTTGAGGGGGAGGAGCGGTACAGATACGCAGTATTTT. It codes for CASSLRGRSGTDTQYF.

The rearrangement uses TRBV10-3 and TRBJ2-7, with D tentatively TRBD1 (6 bases). The V gene's germline CDR1 is ENHRY and CDR2 SYGVKD. There are 13 residues in the CDR3. V lost 6 bases and J lost 2, with 11 bases in between. In DNA form, the CDR3 reads TGTGCCATCAGGACAGGAGAACCCTACGAGCAGTACTTC. Translating gives CAIRTGEPYEQYF.

CDR3 sequence reads: CSARDSAGGTGPLPSYEQYF. As DNA, the CDR3 is TGCAGTGCTAGAGATTCAGCAGGGGGGACAGGTCCCCTCCCATCCTACGAGCAGTACTTC. This sequence joins TRBV20-1 and TRBJ2-7, with 8 bases fitting TRBD1. The trim removed 0 bases at V and 1 base at J, leaving 20 bases unmatched. Germline V gene data show CDR1 as DFQATT and CDR2 as SNEGSKA (reference sequence). The CDR3 length is 20 residues.

This chain joins TRBV20-1 and TRBJ2-7; a weak D match, TRBD2 (6 bases). The CDR3 is 14 amino acids. The germline V gene has CDR1 DFQATT and CDR2 SNEGSKA (reference sequence). Trimming stripped 4 bases from V and 3 bases from J, with 16 bases between. The CDR3 here is CSANRLVGVYEQYF. The DNA of the CDR3 is TGCAGTGCTAACCGACTAGTGGGGGTCTACGAGCAGTACTTC.

The sample holds a few counts of this clonotype. The chain recombines TRBV6-2 or TRBV6-3 with TRBJ2-3; D possibly corresponds to TRBD2 (6 bases). Germline V lookup: CDR1 MNHEY, CDR2 SVGEGT. The germline V and J ends were trimmed by 6 bases and 3 bases, with 13 bases remaining between them. The length of the CDR3 is 14 residues. The CDR3 protein is CASRLGRLTDTQYF. DNA for the CDR3: TGTGCCAGCAGACTAGGGAGGTTGACAGATACGCAGTATTTT.

This clonotype was observed a few times. This chain connects TRBV20-1 to TRBJ1-1, with a tentative D call TRBD1 (5 bases). Trimming shortened V by 2 bases and J by 11 bases, and 15 bases separated the two germline ends. CDR1 DFQATT and CDR2 SNEGSKA come from the germline V gene (reference sequence). The CDR3 is 12 amino acids. Here the CDR3 reads CSARRGTTGAFF. The CDR3, as DNA: TGCAGTGCTAGACGGGGGACCACGGGGGCTTTCTTT.

This clonotype was found a few times. The chain uses TRBV2 and TRBJ1-1, with D hard to call. V was trimmed by 10 bases and J by 8 bases, leaving 17 bases between them. Germline CDR1 SNHLY, CDR2 FYNNEI. This CDR3 has 12 amino acids. CDR3 in amino acids: CAIPGMGIEAFF. The CDR3 DNA follows: TGTGCCATCCCGGGCATGGGTATAGAAGCTTTCTTT.

The chain has TRBV12-3 or TRBV12-4 and TRBJ2-1; tentatively, D is TRBD1 (6 bases). V was trimmed by 5 bases and J by 4 bases, leaving 15 bases between them. This CDR3 region has 15 residues. For the CDR3, the DNA is TGTGCCAGCAGTCCCTACAGGACAGCGTACAATGAGCAGTTCTTC. It translates to CASSPYRTAYNEQFF.

The gene calls are TRBV7-2 and TRBJ1-4; D not resolved. Trimming pared 5 bases from V and 4 bases from J, leaving 14 bases between. CDR1 is SGHTA and CDR2 is FQGNSA in the germline V gene. CDR3 length: 15 amino acids. CDR3 protein: CASSEDGFLNEKLFF. The CDR3 DNA reads as TGTGCCAGCAGCGAAGATGGGTTTCTTAATGAAAAACTGTTTTTT.

This chain's CDR3 is CASSPPTGLRAGELFF. The CDR3, as DNA: TGTGCCAGCAGCCCTCCTACCGGGTTGCGGGCCGGGGAGCTGTTTTTT. The genes are TRBV3-1 and TRBJ2-2; D might be TRBD2 (5 bases). Germline assignment: CDR1 LGHDT and CDR2 YNNKEL (reference sequence). This CDR3 is 16 amino acids long. With 4 bases removed from V and 6 bases from J, the gap between germline ends came to 18 bases.

This clonotype was seen a few times. The chain uses TRBV4-2 and TRBJ2-3; 8 bases are a match to TRBD2. Germline values: CDR1 LGHNA, CDR2 YNFKEQ. The CDR3 has 18 residues. After removal of 0 bases from V and 6 bases from J, the junction contained 14 bases not matched to a gene. The CDR3 sequence is CASSQESINGRAGDTQYF. The CDR3 DNA reads TGTGCCAGCAGCCAAGAATCAATTAACGGGAGGGCCGGTGATACGCAGTATTTT.

The V and J genes are TRBV20-1 and TRBJ2-5, with D unclear. V was shortened by 0 bases and J by 4 bases, with 6 bases between the two germline ends. Per germline, CDR1 DFQATT and CDR2 SNEGSKA (reference sequence). The CDR3 contains 12 residues. This CDR3 is CSARETTETQYF. The CDR3 nucleotides read TGCAGTGCTAGAGAGACGACAGAGACCCAGTACTTC.

In its sample, this clonotype was seen a few times. The chain has TRBV5-1 and TRBJ1-1, with D unresolved. Trimming took off 2 bases at V and 0 bases at J, with 8 bases between the two ends. The CDR3 loop spans 14 amino acids. CDR1 and CDR2 (germline): SGHRS, YFSETQ. The CDR3: CASSFRPMNTEAFF. The CDR3, as DNA: TGCGCCAGCAGCTTTAGACCGATGAACACTGAAGCTTTCTTT.

The chain links TRBV3-1 to TRBJ2-7; TRBD1 might be the D (6 bases). Trimming pared 3 bases from V and 0 bases from J, leaving 15 bases between. The germline gives CDR1 LGHDT, CDR2 YNNKEL (reference sequence). The CDR3 sequence is 16 residues long. This CDR3 reads CASSQDTGLSSYEQYF. The CDR3 bases are TGTGCCAGCAGCCAGGATACAGGGTTATCCTCCTACGAGCAGTACTTC.

This chain connects TRBV11-2 to TRBJ2-1, with 11 bases lining up with TRBD1. The CDR3 totals 18 residues. Germline loops: CDR1 SGHAT, CDR2 FQNNGV. After removal of 4 bases from V and 10 bases from J, the junction contained 18 bases not matched to a gene. The CDR3, as DNA: TGTGCCAGCAGCTCCCAACCCGGGAGGGACAGGGGGGTTCGGGAGCAGTTCTTC. Encoded protein: CASSSQPGRDRGVREQFF.

The V and J genes are TRBV28 and TRBJ1-2, with D tentatively TRBD1 (6 bases). Per the germline V gene, CDR1 is MDHEN and CDR2 is SYDVKM. Deletions cut 10 bases from V and 2 bases from J, with 14 bases between. The CDR3 totals 13 residues. CDR3 in amino acids: CATRTDLNYGYTF. In nucleotides, the CDR3 is TGTGCCACTCGGACAGACCTGAACTATGGCTACACCTTC.

This clonotype showed up just once. A much larger clone lies one base from this, so it may be a read error. This chain's CDR3 is CSARDWGNTEAFF. As DNA, the CDR3 is TGCAGTGCTAGAGATTGGGGGAACACTGAAGCTTTCTTT. This rearrangement joins TRBV20-1 to TRBJ1-1; no clear D gene. Germline V gene lookup returns CDR1 DFQATT and CDR2 SNEGSKA (reference sequence). The V end was cut by 0 bases, the J end by 1 base, with 6 bases between. This CDR3 is built from 13 residues.

This clonotype was recorded a few times. The CDR3 sequence: CASSPQLAGPYEQYF. Here the CDR3 DNA reads TGTGCCAGCAGCCCCCAACTAGCGGGGCCCTACGAGCAGTACTTC. V gene TRBV9 combines with J gene TRBJ2-7; 10 positions agree with TRBD2. V lost 4 bases and J lost 2; bases outside the gene matches: 6. Germline V gene data show CDR1 as SGDLS and CDR2 as YYNGEE. The CDR3 extends over 15 amino acids.

This rearrangement joins TRBV20-1 to TRBJ2-7, with D perhaps matching TRBD2 (6 bases). This CDR3 comprises 12 residues. Looked up from germline, CDR1 is DFQATT and CDR2 is SNEGSKA (reference sequence). Trimming cost V 3 bases and J 6 bases, with 12 bases left between them. In DNA, the CDR3 is TGCAGTGCTAGGCCTGCTAGCGTCGAGCAGTACTTC. Encoded protein: CSARPASVEQYF.

This clonotype was seen more than once but under ten times. The chain couples TRBV6-5 to TRBJ2-7; D gene ambiguous. CDR3 length: 13 residues. Trimming stripped 2 bases from V and 0 bases from J, with 5 bases between. Germline V gene sequence: CDR1 MNHEY, CDR2 SVGAGI. The DNA for the CDR3 is TGTGCCAGCAGTTACGGTATCTCCTACGAGCAGTACTTC. It translates to CASSYGISYEQYF.

This clonotype was observed a handful of times. V is TRBV25-1 and J is TRBJ1-2, with 7 nucleotides matching TRBD1. The J segment lost 8 bases and the V segment lost 5 bases, leaving 8 bases of the junction unmatched. This CDR3 region has 13 residues. In germline, CDR1 is MGHDK, CDR2 SYGVNS. The CDR3, as DNA: TGTGCCAGCAGTAAGGGACAGACTTTCGGCTACACCTTC. Protein product: CASSKGQTFGYTF.

The V call is TRBV6-1, the J call TRBJ1-4; 9 nucleotides align to TRBD1. Germline V gene data show CDR1 as MNHNS and CDR2 as SASEGT. Germline trimming cut 5 bases from V and 5 bases from J; bases unmatched to any gene: 6. The CDR3 totals 15 residues. The CDR3 region has the DNA TGTGCCAGCAGTAAGATGACAGGGGGAAATGAAAAACTGTTTTTT. Its protein product is CASSKMTGGNEKLFF.